These 2 T cell receptor beta chains originate from one sample sequenced in a study of blood T cell repertoires in COVID-19. The data were produced by immunoSEQ multiplex PCR, yet TCRdb's version contains in-frame clones alone and is incomplete. The sample comprises around 240,000 clones, 85% to 90% of which are singletons, and 0.85% to 0.95% rests with the top ten. Sequencing used PBMCs or T cells enriched from blood (not recorded which). Every receptor here comes from a man over 45 who had been exposed to COVID-19.

This clone was seen a single time. The chain joins TRBV4-2 to TRBJ2-7, with 7 bases aligning to TRBD2. V lost 0 bases and J lost 4; bases outside the gene matches: 9. The CDR3 length is 16 residues. CDR1 is LGHNA and CDR2 is YNFKEQ in the germline V gene. The CDR3 reads CASSQEGGGNYYEQYF. In DNA, the CDR3 is TGTGCCAGCAGCCAAGAGGGCGGGGGAAATTATTACGAGCAGTACTTC.

This chain links TRBV29-1 with TRBJ1-2; D might be TRBD1 (5 bases). V was shortened by 1 base and J by 1 base, with 10 bases between the two germline ends. The CDR3 runs 14 residues. The V gene's germline CDR1 is SQVTM and CDR2 ANQGSEA. The CDR3: CSVEAIGVNYGYTF. The CDR3 bases are TGCAGCGTTGAAGCTATAGGGGTTAACTATGGCTACACCTTC.